The 31 T cell receptor beta chains given below trace back to one sample, sequenced in a study of control samples from healthy donors and cancer patients (TCRdb year 2020). The protocol used for the library was the immunoSEQ multiplex PCR assay. TCRdb obtained this table from immuneACCESS and retained in-frame rearrangements with V and J assigned. These tables miss some clones; where compared with another copy, unresolved V genes account for less than half of the shortfall, and the remainder is unexplained. Recorded for this sample are 160,000 or so clones; 90% to 95% of them occurred a single time. The top ten constitute approximately 15% of the sample. The sample taken for sequencing was PBMCs. These receptors all stem from a man aged 60-69 years with colorectal cancer.

The V gene is TRBV19, the J gene TRBJ1-1; no reliable D call. Germline assignment: CDR1 LNHDA and CDR2 SQIVND (reference sequence). This CDR3 spans 14 amino acids. Trimming stripped 3 bases from V and 4 bases from J, with 12 bases between. The chain's CDR3 is CASSILGSGTEAFF. Written as DNA, the CDR3 is TGTGCCAGTAGTATTTTAGGGAGCGGCACTGAAGCTTTCTTT.

This chain uses TRBV19 with TRBJ1-4, with D uncertain. The CDR3 is made up of 13 amino acids. CDR1 is LNHDA, CDR2 SQIVND, per germline (reference sequence). Trimming pared 0 bases from V and 7 bases from J, leaving 6 bases between. CDR3 region: CASSIDEVEKLFF. The CDR3 region has the DNA TGTGCCAGTAGTATAGATGAGGTTGAAAAACTGTTTTTT.

V and J are TRBV4-1 and TRBJ2-7; D is ambiguous. CDR3 length: 14 residues. The germline gives CDR1 MGHRA, CDR2 YSYEKL. V gave up 1 base and J gave up 2 bases, with 9 bases separating them. The CDR3 loop reads CASSQGPAPYEQYF. CDR3 nucleotide sequence: TGCGCCAGCAGCCAAGGCCCAGCTCCCTACGAGCAGTACTTC.

This clone appeared a few times. The chain joins TRBV27 to TRBJ1-6; D remains unclear. V lost 4 bases and J lost 10, with 11 bases in between. Germline CDR1 and CDR2: MNHEY and SMNVEV (reference sequence). The CDR3 covers 13 residues. This CDR3 reads CASSSLGGSPLHF. CDR3 coding DNA: TGTGCCAGCAGTTCCCTTGGAGGATCACCCCTCCACTTT.

V usage is TRBV7-2 and J usage is TRBJ1-2, with D maybe TRBD1 (6 bases). CDR1 is SGHTA, CDR2 FQGNSA, per germline. The V and J ends lost 7 bases and 5 bases respectively, with 17 bases between them. CDR3 length: 14 residues. As DNA, the CDR3 is TGTGCCAGCATTGGGGGGGCGAGGGCTTATGGCTACACCTTC. This encodes CASIGGARAYGYTF.

The rearrangement uses TRBV6-5 and TRBJ1-1; D gene unclear. V gave up 0 bases and J gave up 1 base, with 6 bases separating them. The CDR3 is 14 amino acids. CDR1 and CDR2 from the germline V gene are MNHEY and SVGAGI. CDR3 in amino acids: CASSYSIANTEAFF. The CDR3 DNA reads TGTGCCAGCAGTTACTCGATAGCGAACACTGAAGCTTTCTTT.

The J gene is TRBJ2-7, the V gene TRBV6-5; D possibly corresponds to TRBD2 (5 bases). CDR1 and CDR2 from the germline V gene are MNHEY and SVGAGI. Trimming pared 7 bases from V and 1 base from J, leaving 14 bases between. This CDR3 is built from 14 residues. The chain's CDR3 is CASKRAGESYEQYF. In DNA form, the CDR3 reads TGTGCCAGCAAGAGGGCAGGCGAGTCCTACGAGCAGTACTTC.

This chain connects TRBV27 to TRBJ1-4; D possibly corresponds to TRBD1 (6 bases). Looked up from germline, CDR1 is MNHEY and CDR2 is SMNVEV (reference sequence). The V and J ends lost 3 bases and 7 bases respectively, with 12 bases between them. The CDR3 is 14 residues long. CDR3 nucleotides: TGTGCCAGCAGTTTGGCAGGGGTGGGTGAAAAACTGTTTTTT. Translation gives CASSLAGVGEKLFF.

Here the CDR3 reads CASRPISGGGETQYF. Here the CDR3 DNA reads TGTGCCAGCAGACCGATTAGCGGGGGAGGAGAGACCCAGTACTTC. The J gene is TRBJ2-5, the V gene TRBV6-5, with TRBD2 matching over 9 bases. The CDR3 is 15 residues long. V was clipped by 6 bases and J by 4 bases; unmatched bases: 9. Germline assignment: CDR1 MNHEY and CDR2 SVGAGI.

This clone appeared once. The V call is TRBV18, the J call TRBJ1-1; D is uncertain. Per germline, CDR1 KGHSH and CDR2 LQKENI. The CDR3 extends over 14 amino acids. The ends were cut back, 2 bases at V and 1 base at J, with 8 bases in the middle. CDR3 sequence reads: CASSPGGRNTEAFF. The CDR3 DNA reads as TGTGCCAGCTCACCAGGAGGGAGGAACACTGAAGCTTTCTTT.

The V and J genes are TRBV5-5 and TRBJ1-2; 10 nucleotides agree with TRBD1. V was clipped by 5 bases and J by 0 bases; unmatched bases: 7. Germline CDR1 reads SGHKS; CDR2 reads YYEKEE (reference sequence). This CDR3 has 16 residues. This chain's CDR3 is CASRTRTGGSNYGYTF. The CDR3 DNA reads as TGTGCCAGCAGGACTCGGACAGGGGGTTCTAACTATGGCTACACCTTC. The whole variable domain, filled in from reference TRBV5-5 and TRBJ1-2, reads DAGVTQSPTHLIKTRGQQVTLRCSPISGHKSVSWYQQVLGQGPQFIFQYYEKEERGRGNFPDRFSARQFPNYSSELNVNALLLGDSALYLCASRTRTGGSNYGYTFGSGTRLTVV.

The chain has TRBV10-2 and TRBJ2-4, with 8 bases fitting TRBD1. The CDR3 spans 17 residues. V lost 6 bases and J lost 6; bases outside the gene matches: 16. Germline values: CDR1 WSHSY, CDR2 SAAADI. The CDR3 spells CASRETFNLGQANIQYF. CDR3 coding DNA: TGCGCCAGCAGGGAGACTTTCAACCTGGGACAGGCAAACATTCAGTACTTC.

The chain uses TRBV7-2 and TRBJ2-7; D is tentatively TRBD1 or TRBD2 (5 bases each). The CDR3 totals 14 residues. The V end lost 4 bases, the J end lost 2 bases, and 12 bases lay between the germline ends. Germline CDR1 and CDR2: SGHTA and FQGNSA. The CDR3 DNA reads as TGTGCCAGCAGCTATCGGGACGGAACCTACGAGCAGTACTTC. It yields the protein CASSYRDGTYEQYF. The full variable domain, its missing parts supplied by reference TRBV7-2 and TRBJ2-7, is GAGVSQSPSNKVTEKGKDVELRCDPISGHTALYWYRQSLGQGLEFLIYFQGNSAPDKSGLPSDRFSAERTGGSVSTLTIQRTQQEDSAVYLCASSYRDGTYEQYFGPGTRLTVT.

This clone was detected once. The chain links TRBV9 to TRBJ1-3, with unresolved D. V lost 0 bases and J 0 bases, leaving 13 bases between the germline ends. This CDR3 comprises 17 residues. Germline CDR1 reads SGDLS; CDR2 reads YYNGEE. Here the CDR3 DNA reads TGTGCCAGCAGCGTAGGAGGCAGTCACATCTCTGGAAACACCATATATTTT. Its translation: CASSVGGSHISGNTIYF.

This chain connects TRBV28 to TRBJ1-5, with D maybe TRBD1 (5 bases). CDR3 length: 14 amino acids. The ends were cut back, 3 bases at V and 2 bases at J, with 8 bases in the middle. The germline V gene encodes CDR1 MDHEN and CDR2 SYDVKM. CDR3 DNA sequence: TGTGCCAGCAGTTTCGGGGCAGGCAATCAGCCCCAGCATTTT. The encoded protein is CASSFGAGNQPQHF.

The V gene is TRBV10-1, the J gene TRBJ2-6; no definite D call. V dropped 0 bases and J dropped 0 bases, with 6 bases sitting between them. Germline CDR1 is WNHNN and CDR2 is SYGVQD (reference sequence). The CDR3 consists of 16 residues. The CDR3 coding sequence is TGCGCCAGCAGTGAGTCAAGACTCTCTGGGGCCAACGTCCTGACTTTC. It translates to CASSESRLSGANVLTF.

The V gene is TRBV7-8, the J gene TRBJ2-3; tentatively, D is TRBD1 or TRBD2 (6 bases each). Germline CDR1 SGHVS, CDR2 FQNEAQ. Deletions cut 3 bases from V and 4 bases from J, with 17 bases between. The CDR3 is made up of 16 amino acids. For the CDR3, the DNA is TGTGCCAGCAGCTTTAGAGGAGGGGGGCCCTCAGATACGCAGTATTTT. Translating it yields CASSFRGGGPSDTQYF. Together with reference TRBV7-8 and TRBJ2-3, the CDR3 gives the full variable domain: GAGVSQSPRYKVAKRGQDVALRCDPISGHVSLFWYQQALGQGPEFLTYFQNEAQLDKSGLPSDRFFAERPEGSVSTLKIQRTQQEDSAVYLCASSFRGGGPSDTQYFGPGTRLTVL.

The chain links TRBV4-2 to TRBJ2-5, with D unclear. V lost 2 bases and J lost 4, with 14 bases in between. This CDR3 is 15 amino acids long. CDR1 is LGHNA and CDR2 is YNFKEQ in the germline V gene. This CDR3 is CASSQRAYGRETQYF. CDR3 nucleotide sequence: TGTGCCAGCAGCCAAAGGGCCTACGGACGAGAGACCCAGTACTTC.

To note about this clone: One end of the junction fails to match germline, which may point to a read error. The chain's CDR3 is CASSPRTLTGTQYF. The CDR3, as DNA: TGTGCCAGCAGCCCGCGGACTCTTACAGGTACGCAGTATTTT. This chain uses TRBV9 with TRBJ2-3; D may match TRBD1 or TRBD2 (5 bases each). This CDR3 contains 14 residues. Germline values: CDR1 SGDLS, CDR2 YYNGEE.

The gene calls are TRBV11-2 and TRBJ1-5; 10 nucleotides match TRBD1. The ends lost 5 bases at V and 5 bases at J; junction bases unmatched: 3. This CDR3 contains 14 residues. CDR1 is SGHAT, CDR2 FQNNGV, per germline. CDR3 nucleotides: TGTGCCAGCAGCCTCGACAGGGGGCATCAGCCCCAGCATTTT. Translation: CASSLDRGHQPQHF.

This sequence joins TRBV3-1 (or the pseudogene TRBV3-2) and TRBJ2-2; tentatively, D is TRBD1 (7 bases). Per germline, CDR1 LGHDT and CDR2 YNNKEL (reference sequence). The CDR3 consists of 14 residues. The ends were cut back, 3 bases at V and 7 bases at J, with 12 bases in the middle. CDR3 DNA sequence: TGTGCCAGCAGCCACACAGGGGAGGACGGGGAGCTGTTTTTT. Its translation is CASSHTGEDGELFF.

V is TRBV7-6 and J is TRBJ2-7; D uncertain. Looked up from germline, CDR1 is SGHVS and CDR2 is FNYEAQ. The CDR3 loop spans 14 amino acids. The ends were cut back, 0 bases at V and 4 bases at J, with 10 bases in the middle. CDR3 sequence (DNA): TGTGCCAGCAGCTTAGCGTCCGGAGCGTACGAGCAGTACTTC. This translates into CASSLASGAYEQYF.

This rearrangement joins TRBV2 to TRBJ2-2, with a tentative D call TRBD2 (6 bases). The germline CDR1 and CDR2 sequences are SNHLY and FYNNEI. The V end lost 6 bases, the J end lost 1 base, and 12 bases lay between the germline ends. This CDR3 region has 15 residues. The CDR3 sequence: CASSAEGGNTGELFF. DNA for the CDR3: TGTGCCAGCAGCGCGGAGGGCGGGAACACCGGGGAGCTGTTTTTT.

The chain has TRBV19 and TRBJ2-7; TRBD1 matches 9 bases. V lost 0 bases to trimming and J lost 9 bases; unmatched junction nucleotides: 3. The V gene's germline CDR1 is LNHDA and CDR2 SQIVND (reference sequence). The CDR3 contains 13 residues. CDR3 sequence reads: CASSIEQGAGQYF. In DNA form, the CDR3 reads TGTGCCAGTAGTATAGAACAGGGGGCCGGGCAGTACTTC.

The V call is TRBV19, the J call TRBJ1-5; 9 bases line up with TRBD1. V shed 4 bases, J shed 7 bases, and the junction held 17 bases outside the gene matches. Germline CDR1 reads LNHDA; CDR2 reads SQIVND (reference sequence). The CDR3 is 18 amino acids. The CDR3 region is CASSSGLTGTGWGQPQHF. The CDR3 DNA is TGTGCCAGTAGTAGTGGACTTACCGGGACAGGGTGGGGGCAGCCCCAGCATTTT.

The genes are TRBV7-9 and TRBJ1-2; TRBD1 matches 9 bases. The V segment lost 3 bases and the J segment 4 bases; nucleotides outside the gene matches: 6. Germline V gives CDR1 SEHNR, CDR2 FQNEAQ (reference sequence). The CDR3 runs to 15 residues. CDR3 DNA: TGTGCCAGCAGCTTGGTGGACAGGGGCCTCTATGGCTACACCTTC. Translation: CASSLVDRGLYGYTF.

The rearrangement links TRBV19 to TRBJ1-2; TRBD1 matches at 9 bases. Losses at the gene ends were 6 bases for V and 0 bases for J; bases not matched to a gene: 8. The germline CDR1 and CDR2 sequences are LNHDA and SQIVND (reference sequence). CDR3 size: 16 residues. CDR3 DNA: TGTGCCAGTAGAACCGGGACAGGGAGTTCTAACTATGGCTACACCTTC. As protein: CASRTGTGSSNYGYTF.

The J gene is TRBJ1-2, the V gene TRBV10-3; 12 nucleotides agree with TRBD1. CDR1 ENHRY and CDR2 SYGVKD come from the germline V gene. The CDR3 totals 15 residues. V was pared by 5 bases and J by 5 bases, with 6 bases of the junction left unmatched. CDR3 bases: TGTGCCATCAGTTCGGGACAGGGGGCGTCTTATGGCTACACCTTC. Translated, it gives CAISSGQGASYGYTF.

CDR3 coding DNA: TGTGCCAGCAGCTTCAGACTGAACACTGAAGCTTTCTTT. Translating it yields CASSFRLNTEAFF. This chain uses TRBV7-2 with TRBJ1-1; D uncertain. The CDR3 length is 13 residues. The V gene's germline CDR1 is SGHTA and CDR2 FQGNSA. Trimming pared 3 bases from V and 0 bases from J, leaving 5 bases between.

The chain combines TRBV2 with TRBJ2-5; 10 bases map to TRBD2. V was clipped by 4 bases and J by 2 bases; unmatched bases: 10. In germline, CDR1 is SNHLY, CDR2 FYNNEI. The length of the CDR3 is 17 residues. CDR3 amino acids: CASSGSAGGPEQETQYF. The CDR3 bases are TGTGCCAGCAGTGGGTCAGCGGGGGGGCCGGAACAAGAGACCCAGTACTTC.

The chain joins TRBV19 to TRBJ2-5; 8 bases fit TRBD2. Germline CDR1 is LNHDA and CDR2 is SQIVND (reference sequence). The CDR3 consists of 15 residues. The ends lost 10 bases at V and 0 bases at J; junction bases unmatched: 10. CDR3 in DNA: TGTGCCACCGCGGGCTTTAGCGGGAACCAAGAGACCCAGTACTTC. It is translated as CATAGFSGNQETQYF. The full variable domain, in which reference TRBV19 and TRBJ2-5 provide the parts outside the CDR3, is DGGITQSPKYLFRKEGQNVTLSCEQNLNHDAMYWYRQDPGQGLRLIYYSQIVNDFQKGDIAEGYSVSREKKESFPLTVTSAQKNPTAFYLCATAGFSGNQETQYFGPGTRLLVL.